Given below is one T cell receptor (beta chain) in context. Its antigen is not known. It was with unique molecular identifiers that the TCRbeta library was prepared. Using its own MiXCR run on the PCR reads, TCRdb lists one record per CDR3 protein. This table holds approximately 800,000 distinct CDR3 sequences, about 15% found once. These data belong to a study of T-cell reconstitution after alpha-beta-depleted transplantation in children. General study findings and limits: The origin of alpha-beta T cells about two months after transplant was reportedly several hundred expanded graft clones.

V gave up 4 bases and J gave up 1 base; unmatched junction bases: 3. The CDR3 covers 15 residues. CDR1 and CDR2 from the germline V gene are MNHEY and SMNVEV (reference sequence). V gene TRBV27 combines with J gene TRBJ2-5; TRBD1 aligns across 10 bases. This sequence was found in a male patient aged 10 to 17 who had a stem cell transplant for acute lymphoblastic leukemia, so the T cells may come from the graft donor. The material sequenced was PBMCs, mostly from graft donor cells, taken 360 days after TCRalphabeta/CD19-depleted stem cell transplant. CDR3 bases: TGTGCCAGCAGTTCCTGGACAGGGGGCCAAGAGACCCAGTACTTC. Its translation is CASSSWTGGQETQYF.